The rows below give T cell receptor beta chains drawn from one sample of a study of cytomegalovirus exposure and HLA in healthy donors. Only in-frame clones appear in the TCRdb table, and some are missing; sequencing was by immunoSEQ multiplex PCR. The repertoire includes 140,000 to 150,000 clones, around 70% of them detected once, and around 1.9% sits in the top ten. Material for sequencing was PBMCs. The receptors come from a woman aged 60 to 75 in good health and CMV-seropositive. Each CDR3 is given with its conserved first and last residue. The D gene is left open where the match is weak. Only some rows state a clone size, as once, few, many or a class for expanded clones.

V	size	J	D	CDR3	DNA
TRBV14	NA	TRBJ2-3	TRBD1	CASSRTGVNTDTQYF	TGTGCCAGCAGCCGGACAGGCGTAAACACAGATACGCAGTATTTT
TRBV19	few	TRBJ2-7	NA	CASKRGEDYEQYF	TGTGCCAGTAAACGCGGGGAGGACTACGAGCAGTACTTC
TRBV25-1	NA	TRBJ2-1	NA	CASTEVGNNEQFF	TGTGCCAGCACGGAGGTGGGGAACAATGAGCAGTTCTTC
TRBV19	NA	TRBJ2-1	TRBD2	CASSIDVHGTSGIRNEQFF	TGTGCCAGTAGTATAGATGTCCACGGGACTAGCGGGATTCGTAATGAGCAGTTCTTC
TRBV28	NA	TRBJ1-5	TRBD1	CASRPGTANQPQHF	TGTGCCAGCAGACCCGGGACAGCTAATCAGCCCCAGCATTTT
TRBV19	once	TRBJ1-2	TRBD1	CASSSSGTAYGYTF	TGTGCCAGTAGTTCCTCCGGGACAGCCTATGGCTACACCTTC
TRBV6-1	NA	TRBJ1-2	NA	CASSRSLNYGYTF	TGTGCCAGCAGTCGGAGCCTTAACTATGGCTACACCTTC
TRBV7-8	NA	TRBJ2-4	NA	CASSLGAGLAKNIQYF	TGTGCCAGCAGCTTAGGGGCGGGTTTAGCCAAAAACATTCAGTACTTC
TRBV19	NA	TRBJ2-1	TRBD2	CASRLAGASYNEQFF	TGTGCCAGTAGATTAGCGGGAGCATCCTACAATGAGCAGTTCTTC
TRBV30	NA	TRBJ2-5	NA	CAWLQHRQETQYF	TGTGCCTGGCTCCAACACAGACAAGAGACCCAGTACTTC
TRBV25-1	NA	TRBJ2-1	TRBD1	CASSAPTGSYEQFF	TGTGCCAGCAGTGCACCGACAGGGAGCTATGAGCAGTTCTTC
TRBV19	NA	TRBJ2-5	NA	CASTSGGGGSETQYF	NA
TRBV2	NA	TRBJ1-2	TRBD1	CASSGTGEILAYGYTF	TGTGCCAGCAGCGGGACAGGGGAGATCCTTGCCTATGGCTACACCTTC
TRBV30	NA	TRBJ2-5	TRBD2	CAWSPGVSGRRETQYF	TGTGCCTGGAGTCCAGGTGTGAGCGGGAGGCGGGAGACCCAGTACTTC
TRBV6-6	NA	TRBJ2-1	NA	CASREGGPYNEQFF	TGTGCCAGCAGAGAGGGTGGCCCCTACAATGAGCAGTTCTTC